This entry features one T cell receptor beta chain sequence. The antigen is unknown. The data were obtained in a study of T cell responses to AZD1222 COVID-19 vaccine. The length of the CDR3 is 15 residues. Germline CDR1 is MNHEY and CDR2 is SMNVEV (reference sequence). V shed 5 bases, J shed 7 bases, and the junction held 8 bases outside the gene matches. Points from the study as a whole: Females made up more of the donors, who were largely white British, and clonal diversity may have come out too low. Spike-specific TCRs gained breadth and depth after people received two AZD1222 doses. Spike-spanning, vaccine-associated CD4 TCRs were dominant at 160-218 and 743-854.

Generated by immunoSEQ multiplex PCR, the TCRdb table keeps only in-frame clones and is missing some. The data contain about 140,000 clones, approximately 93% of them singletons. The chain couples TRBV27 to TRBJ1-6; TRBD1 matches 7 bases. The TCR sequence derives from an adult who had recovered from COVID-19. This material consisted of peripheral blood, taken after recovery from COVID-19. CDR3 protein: CASSLTGTANSPLHF. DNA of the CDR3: TGTGCCAGCAGTCTAACCGGGACAGCAAATTCACCCCTCCACTTT.